One and the same sample provided the 32 T cell receptor beta chains below, sequenced in a study of cytomegalovirus exposure and HLA in healthy donors. The PCR used 60 Vbeta and 13 Jbeta primers. Using immunoSEQ multiplex PCR, the repertoire was profiled, and TCRdb retains in-frame clones only, with some absent. The data show about 150,000 clones, 84% seen once. Sequencing input: PBMCs. The receptor source for this set is a girl aged 10 to 17 in good health and CMV-seropositive.

The genes are TRBV4-2 and TRBJ2-5; maybe TRBD2 (5 bases). V was trimmed by 1 base and J by 3 bases, leaving 6 bases between them. The CDR3 extends over 13 amino acids. Germline CDR1 reads LGHNA; CDR2 reads YNFKEQ. The CDR3 DNA reads TGTGCCAGCAGCCAAGGGGAGAAAGAGACCCAGTACTTC. Protein sequence: CASSQGEKETQYF.

The chain links TRBV5-1 to TRBJ2-2; 8 bases agree with TRBD2. CDR3 length: 15 amino acids. Trimming removed 3 bases from V and 7 bases from J; junction bases left unmatched: 8. Germline V gene data show CDR1 as SGHRS and CDR2 as YFSETQ. The CDR3 sequence is CASSSGGGQGGELFF. CDR3 nucleotide sequence: TGCGCCAGCAGCTCCGGCGGGGGGCAAGGCGGGGAGCTGTTTTTT. Using reference TRBV5-1 and TRBJ2-2 for the parts outside the CDR3, the full variable domain is KAGVTQTPRYLIKTRGQQVTLSCSPISGHRSVSWYQQTPGQGLQFLFEYFSETQRNKGNFPGRFSGRQFSNSRSEMNVSTLELGDSALYLCASSSGGGQGGELFFGEGSRLTVL.

The V and J genes are TRBV7-9 and TRBJ1-3; TRBD1 matches at 8 bases. Per germline, CDR1 SEHNR and CDR2 FQNEAQ (reference sequence). Germline trimming cut 5 bases from V and 4 bases from J; bases unmatched to any gene: 4. CDR3 length equals 14 residues. This chain's CDR3 is CASSPGTGGNTIYF. Here the CDR3 DNA reads TGTGCCAGCAGCCCGGGGACAGGCGGAAACACCATATATTTT. The full variable domain, with the rest looked up from reference TRBV7-9 and TRBJ1-3, is DTGVSQNPRHKITKRGQNVTFRCDPISEHNRLYWYRQTLGQGPEFLTYFQNEAQLEKSRLLSDRFSAERPKGSFSTLEIQRTEQGDSAMYLCASSPGTGGNTIYFGEGSWLTVV.

The rearrangement uses TRBV18 and TRBJ1-2; 8 bases are a match to TRBD1. The V and J ends lost 2 bases and 0 bases, in that order; junction bases with no gene match: 2. From germline, CDR1 is KGHSH and CDR2 LQKENI. This CDR3 is built from 15 residues. CDR3 sequence: CASSPTGGSNYGYTF. The CDR3 DNA reads as TGTGCCAGCTCACCAACAGGGGGTTCTAACTATGGCTACACCTTC.

The chain links TRBV25-1 to TRBJ1-2, with 10 positions matching TRBD1. The J segment lost 6 bases and the V segment lost 3 bases, leaving 4 bases of the junction unmatched. Per the germline V gene, CDR1 is MGHDK and CDR2 is SYGVNS. The CDR3 runs to 14 residues. In DNA, the CDR3 is TGTGCCAGCAGTGACCCGGGACAGGGGCATGGCTACACCTTC. Its translation: CASSDPGQGHGYTF.

V is TRBV6-4 and J is TRBJ1-6; 10 positions agree with TRBD1. Germline CDR1 is MRHNA and CDR2 is SNTAGT. The CDR3 is 15 residues long. Germline trimming cut 3 bases from V and 7 bases from J; bases unmatched to any gene: 3. For the CDR3, the DNA is TGTGCCAGCAGTGAGACAGGGGGCGAGAATTCACCCCTCCACTTT. This sequence encodes CASSETGGENSPLHF.

This clone was recorded only once. The chain carries TRBV12-5 and TRBJ1-2; D is uncertain. Trimming shortened V by 6 bases and J by 6 bases, and 14 bases separated the two germline ends. Germline assignment: CDR1 LGHNT and CDR2 FRNRAP. The CDR3 runs 13 residues. The CDR3 DNA sequence: TGTGCTAGTGGGGTACGACAAGTAGATGGCTACACCTTC. This translates into CASGVRQVDGYTF.

The chain combines TRBV7-8 with TRBJ1-1; 7 bases agree with TRBD1. This CDR3 is 16 amino acids long. The junction had 11 bases not matched to a gene; V was cut back by 3 bases and J by 4 bases. Germline V lookup: CDR1 SGHVS, CDR2 FQNEAQ. CDR3 nucleotide sequence: TGTGCCAGCAGCTTTTCAACAGGGGTGTTTGGCACTGAAGCTTTCTTT. This translates into CASSFSTGVFGTEAFF.

The chain carries TRBV2 and TRBJ1-1, with a tentative D call TRBD1 (6 bases). Per germline, CDR1 SNHLY and CDR2 FYNNEI. The CDR3 spans 15 residues. Trimming left V 7 bases short and J 2 bases short, with 17 bases between. CDR3 loop: CASIRETGVNTEAFF. CDR3 sequence (DNA): TGTGCCAGCATAAGGGAGACAGGCGTCAACACTGAAGCTTTCTTT.

The DNA for the CDR3 is TGTGCCAGCAGATCTGACAGCTCCTATAATTCACCCCTCCACTTT. Protein product: CASRSDSSYNSPLHF. The rearrangement links TRBV5-6 to TRBJ1-6; D is possibly TRBD1 (5 bases). The ends were cut back, 5 bases at V and 0 bases at J, with 9 bases in the middle. CDR1 SGHDT and CDR2 YYEEEE come from the germline V gene. The CDR3 has 15 amino acids.

This clone was seen once. The rearrangement uses TRBV19 and TRBJ1-5; D is ambiguous. V was shortened by 8 bases and J by 0 bases, with 8 bases between the two germline ends. The CDR3 covers 13 residues. The V gene's germline CDR1 is LNHDA and CDR2 SQIVND (reference sequence). The CDR3, as DNA: TGTGCCAGTCGCTACAGTAGCAATCAGCCCCAGCATTTT. It codes for CASRYSSNQPQHF.

V usage is TRBV7-8 and J usage is TRBJ1-2; D gene ambiguous. CDR1 is SGHVS and CDR2 is FQNEAQ in the germline V gene. The CDR3 spans 15 residues. The V end lost 5 bases, the J end lost 2 bases, and 15 bases lay between the germline ends. CDR3 sequence: CASSPTRTGNYGYTF. The CDR3 region has the DNA TGTGCCAGCAGCCCAACCCGGACGGGAAACTATGGCTACACCTTC. The full variable domain, its missing parts supplied by reference TRBV7-8 and TRBJ1-2, is GAGVSQSPRYKVAKRGQDVALRCDPISGHVSLFWYQQALGQGPEFLTYFQNEAQLDKSGLPSDRFFAERPEGSVSTLKIQRTQQEDSAVYLCASSPTRTGNYGYTFGSGTRLTVV.

The chain joins TRBV6-1 to TRBJ2-7, with D tentatively TRBD1 (5 bases). The germline V and J ends were trimmed by 0 bases and 6 bases, with 12 bases remaining between them. CDR3 length equals 14 residues. Germline V CDR1 and CDR2: MNHNS, SASEGT. CDR3 residues: CASSEASTVTEQYF. Written as DNA, the CDR3 is TGTGCCAGCAGTGAAGCCTCGACAGTTACCGAGCAGTACTTC.

The chain is built from TRBV14 and TRBJ2-7; D gene unclear. Between the trimmed V and J ends, which lost 0 bases and 3 bases, there was a span of 3 bases. CDR3 length equals 12 residues. Germline CDR1 is SGHDN and CDR2 is FVKESK. This CDR3 is CASSQDFYEQYF. CDR3 DNA sequence: TGTGCCAGCAGCCAAGACTTCTACGAGCAGTACTTC.

This chain uses TRBV27 with TRBJ1-1; possibly TRBD1 for D (6 bases). Looked up from germline, CDR1 is MNHEY and CDR2 is SMNVEV (reference sequence). This CDR3 spans 13 amino acids. V was clipped by 5 bases and J by 4 bases, with 11 bases between them. CDR3 region: CASSTRTATEAFF. CDR3 nucleotides: TGTGCCAGCAGTACGCGGACAGCCACTGAAGCTTTCTTT.

The gene calls are TRBV6-5 and TRBJ2-5; 7 bases fit TRBD1. The CDR3 extends over 16 amino acids. Germline V gene sequence: CDR1 MNHEY, CDR2 SVGAGI. V trimming: 2 bases; J trimming: 6 bases; junction bases outside the gene matches: 12. In nucleotides, the CDR3 is TGTGCCAGCAGTTACCGAGACAGGGAAGACAAGAAGACCCAGTACTTC. Translating it yields CASSYRDREDKKTQYF.

The rearrangement uses TRBV30 and TRBJ2-1; 7 positions agree with TRBD2. This CDR3 contains 14 residues. J gave up 5 bases and V 1 base, and 5 bases lay outside the gene matches. Germline V gives CDR1 GTSNPN, CDR2 SVGIG (reference sequence). For the CDR3, the DNA is TGTGCCTGGAGTGCTAGCGGCGCCCACAATGAGCAGTTCTTC. Protein product: CAWSASGAHNEQFF.

The V call is TRBV5-1, the J call TRBJ2-7, with 7 bases lining up with TRBD2. J was trimmed by 4 bases and V by 7 bases; bases with no gene match: 11. The CDR3 is 14 amino acids. Germline assignment: CDR1 SGHRS and CDR2 YFSETQ. The CDR3 nucleotides are TGCGCCAGCTCCCCCCTCGGGGGGTCTTACGAGCAGTACTTC. It yields the protein CASSPLGGSYEQYF.

The V gene is TRBV7-9, the J gene TRBJ1-2; 8 bases are shared with TRBD1. V was clipped by 5 bases and J by 4 bases; unmatched bases: 6. Germline V gene sequence: CDR1 SEHNR, CDR2 FQNEAQ (reference sequence). The CDR3 has 14 residues. Here the CDR3 reads CASSPTGVGYGYTF. The CDR3 DNA reads as TGTGCCAGCAGCCCGACAGGGGTAGGCTATGGCTACACCTTC. Drawing the rest from reference TRBV7-9 and TRBJ1-2, the complete variable domain is DTGVSQNPRHKITKRGQNVTFRCDPISEHNRLYWYRQTLGQGPEFLTYFQNEAQLEKSRLLSDRFSAERPKGSFSTLEIQRTEQGDSAMYLCASSPTGVGYGYTFGSGTRLTVV.

In this sample, this clone turned up once. Other nucleotide sequences from this sample produce the same CDR3. The CDR3, as DNA: TGTGCCAGCAGCCCAGAACAGGGGGCCCGAGAAAAACTGTTTTTT. Translation: CASSPEQGAREKLFF. V gene TRBV7-9 combines with J gene TRBJ1-4, with 9 nucleotides matching TRBD1. Germline V gene sequence: CDR1 SEHNR, CDR2 FQNEAQ (reference sequence). This CDR3 spans 15 amino acids. The junction had 9 bases not matched to a gene; V was cut back by 5 bases and J by 8 bases.

The chain employs TRBV7-9 and TRBJ2-1; unclear D gene. Germline V gene lookup returns CDR1 SEHNR and CDR2 FQNEAQ (reference sequence). This CDR3 is built from 12 residues. V was pared by 6 bases and J by 5 bases, with 8 bases between. The CDR3 protein is CASSPVHNEQFF. CDR3 sequence (DNA): TGTGCCAGCAGTCCCGTCCACAATGAGCAGTTCTTC.

The rearrangement links TRBV7-8 to TRBJ1-5; D unclear. V lost 1 base to trimming and J lost 2 bases, with 6 bases between them. The CDR3 sequence is 14 residues long. The germline V gene encodes CDR1 SGHVS and CDR2 FQNEAQ. As DNA, the CDR3 is TGTGCCAGCAGCTTAGGGGAGGGCAATCAGCCCCAGCATTTT. It encodes CASSLGEGNQPQHF.

This rearrangement joins TRBV18 to TRBJ1-2; D uncertain. Germline CDR1 is KGHSH and CDR2 is LQKENI. V was pared by 1 base and J by 1 base, with 7 bases between. The CDR3 sequence is 14 residues long. This CDR3 reads CASSPRGGNYGYTF. DNA for the CDR3: TGTGCCAGCTCACCACGGGGAGGTAACTATGGCTACACCTTC.

The CDR3 protein is CASSAIRGQYQETQYF. As DNA, the CDR3 is TGTGCCAGCAGCGCTATCCGGGGACAGTACCAAGAGACCCAGTACTTC. The gene calls are TRBV2 and TRBJ2-5; 7 bases map to TRBD1. The trim removed 6 bases at V and 0 bases at J, leaving 10 bases unmatched. The CDR3 extends over 16 amino acids. The germline CDR1 and CDR2 sequences are SNHLY and FYNNEI.

The chain joins TRBV2 to TRBJ1-3, with D perhaps TRBD1 (5 bases). The V and J ends lost 2 bases and 0 bases respectively, with 11 bases between them. This CDR3 has 16 residues. Looked up from germline, CDR1 is SNHLY and CDR2 is FYNNEI. The CDR3 protein is CASSEWVGGSGNTIYF. For the CDR3, the DNA is TGTGCCAGCAGTGAATGGGTGGGGGGCTCTGGAAACACCATATATTTT.

The V and J genes are TRBV2 and TRBJ2-7; TRBD1 matches at 11 bases. There are 13 residues in the CDR3. Germline V gene sequence: CDR1 SNHLY, CDR2 FYNNEI. V trimming: 6 bases; J trimming: 3 bases; junction bases outside the gene matches: 1. DNA of the CDR3: TGTGCCAGCAGCGGGACAGGGGGCTACGAGCAGTACTTC. Translated: CASSGTGGYEQYF.

The CDR3 DNA reads TGTGCCAGCAGCGATGACAGGGGAGTTCAGCCCCAGCATTTT. This translates into CASSDDRGVQPQHF. The chain recombines TRBV2 with TRBJ1-5; 8 positions agree with TRBD1. Germline CDR1 is SNHLY and CDR2 is FYNNEI. The CDR3 is made up of 14 amino acids. With 6 bases clipped from V and 6 bases from J, the junction kept 7 bases outside the gene matches. Drawing the rest from reference TRBV2 and TRBJ1-5, the complete variable domain is EPEVTQTPSHQVTQMGQEVILRCVPISNHLYFYWYRQILGQKVEFLVSFYNNEISEKSEIFDDQFSVERPDGSNFTLKIRSTKLEDSAMYFCASSDDRGVQPQHFGDGTRLSIL.

This clone has only a few counts. V is TRBV9 and J is TRBJ2-7, with a possible D match to TRBD2 (6 bases). Trimming removed 0 bases from V and 6 bases from J, with 19 bases in between. From germline, CDR1 is SGDLS and CDR2 YYNGEE. The CDR3 is made up of 16 amino acids. CDR3 amino acids: CASSVGDRGTSGEQYF. The CDR3 DNA reads TGTGCCAGCAGCGTAGGGGACCGGGGGACCTCTGGCGAGCAGTACTTC.

The sample holds one count of this clone. V is TRBV6-5 and J is TRBJ1-1; D gene unclear. The V gene's germline CDR1 is MNHEY and CDR2 SVGAGI. Trimming took off 2 bases at V and 2 bases at J, with 9 bases between the two ends. The CDR3 has 14 residues. The CDR3 region has the DNA TGTGCCAGCAGTTACAGTACAGCCAACACTGAAGCTTTCTTT. Amino acid sequence: CASSYSTANTEAFF.

J is TRBJ1-2 and V is TRBV5-1, with 7 positions matching TRBD1. V shed 4 bases, J shed 0 bases, and the junction held 6 bases outside the gene matches. CDR1 is SGHRS and CDR2 is YFSETQ in the germline V gene. The CDR3 is 15 residues long. Written as DNA, the CDR3 is TGCGCCAGCAGCCGCGGGACAGACTCTAACTATGGCTACACCTTC. It specifies CASSRGTDSNYGYTF.

This chain joins TRBV5-4 and TRBJ1-1; TRBD1 aligns across 10 bases. V lost 4 bases and J lost 8; bases outside the gene matches: 17. Germline-derived CDR1 and CDR2 are SGHNT and YYREEE (reference sequence). The CDR3 contains 17 residues. CDR3 sequence: CASSKRQGAQLEFEAFF. In nucleotides, the CDR3 is TGTGCCAGCAGCAAGAGACAGGGGGCGCAATTGGAGTTCGAAGCTTTCTTT.

V and J are TRBV4-2 and TRBJ2-3, with D possibly being TRBD1 (6 bases). The CDR3 loop spans 17 amino acids. Germline V gene lookup returns CDR1 LGHNA and CDR2 YNFKEQ. Trimming shortened V by 0 bases and J by 3 bases, and 16 bases separated the two germline ends. The chain's CDR3 is CASSQDYRVQSTDTQYF. The CDR3 DNA follows: TGTGCCAGCAGCCAAGATTACAGGGTCCAAAGTACAGATACGCAGTATTTT.